This T cell receptor beta chain was captured in a study of response to subunit inactivated influenza vaccine. Study-level findings and limits: Authors suggested that a seasonal influenza vaccination recruits few new T cells each time.

This clonotype was detected only a few times. Its specificity is unknown. One entry per CDR3 protein, called by TCRdb with MiXCR from the RT-PCR reads. This table has 150,000 to 200,000 distinct CDR3 sequences, roughly a tenth appearing once. This receptor was taken from a man aged 50 to 59 who received an inactivated influenza vaccine. Here the sequenced sample was non-naive T cells sorted from PBMCs, taken roughly 6 weeks after vaccination.

CDR3 sequence reads: CAISRQGQSGNTIYF. The DNA of the CDR3 is TGTGCCATCAGTCGACAGGGCCAATCTGGAAACACCATATATTTT. The chain joins TRBV10-3 to TRBJ1-3; 7 positions match TRBD1. The CDR3 sequence is 15 residues long. Germline V CDR1 and CDR2: ENHRY, SYGVKD. Losses at the gene ends were 5 bases for V and 1 base for J; bases not matched to a gene: 5.